The 10 T cell receptor beta chains presented below share a single source sample, sequenced in a study of cytomegalovirus exposure and HLA in healthy donors. This PCR relied on a set of 60 Vbeta primers and 13 Jbeta primers. The data were produced by immunoSEQ multiplex PCR, yet TCRdb's version contains in-frame clones alone and is incomplete. The data show approximately 100,000 clones, 60% to 75% seen once. Sequencing was performed on PBMCs. The receptor set was obtained from a female donor in good health and CMV-seronegative.

This clone has more than one count but fewer than ten. J is TRBJ2-7 and V is TRBV9, with 9 bases matching TRBD1. The V segment lost 0 bases and the J segment 5 bases; nucleotides outside the gene matches: 12. The CDR3 extends over 17 amino acids. Per germline, CDR1 SGDLS and CDR2 YYNGEE. The CDR3, as DNA: TGTGCCAGCAGCGTAGGACAGGGGGGTGGTATCGGTGACGAGCAGTACTTC. Protein: CASSVGQGGGIGDEQYF.

This chain joins TRBV18 and TRBJ2-7; the D is unclear. Between the trimmed V and J ends, which lost 3 bases and 2 bases, there was a span of 11 bases. The CDR3 length is 14 residues. The V gene's germline CDR1 is KGHSH and CDR2 LQKENI. CDR3 residues: CASSPGTAPYEQYF. Here the CDR3 DNA reads TGTGCCAGCTCACCGGGCACAGCTCCCTACGAGCAGTACTTC.

The chain joins TRBV5-6 to TRBJ2-2; D is uncertain. The V and J ends lost 4 bases and 10 bases respectively, with 14 bases between them. Germline lookup yields CDR1 SGHDT and CDR2 YYEEEE. CDR3 length: 13 residues. Here the CDR3 DNA reads TGTGCCAGCAGCCTGGCCCCAAGAGAGGAGCTGTTTTTT. Its protein is CASSLAPREELFF.

The CDR3 region has the DNA TGTGCCAGCAGCCCCGCCGGGACAGGGGGTACGGGGGAGCTGTTTTTT. It codes for CASSPAGTGGTGELFF. The rearrangement links TRBV7-2 to TRBJ2-2; 11 bases fit TRBD1. V gave up 5 bases and J gave up 8 bases; unmatched junction bases: 10. The CDR3 spans 16 residues. Germline assignment: CDR1 SGHTA and CDR2 FQGNSA.

The chain combines TRBV11-3 with TRBJ1-4; maybe TRBD1 (6 bases). From germline, CDR1 is SGHNT and CDR2 YENEEA. V was cut by 3 bases and J by 5 bases, with 10 bases left in between. The CDR3 spans 14 residues. CDR3 in amino acids: CASSLDRANEKLFF. Here the CDR3 DNA reads TGTGCCAGCAGCTTGGACAGAGCAAATGAAAAACTGTTTTTT. The full variable domain, with the rest looked up from reference TRBV11-3 and TRBJ1-4, is EAGVVQSPRYKIIEKKQPVAFWCNPISGHNTLYWYLQNLGQGPELLIRYENEEAVDDSQLPKDRFSAERLKGVDSTLKIQPAELGDSAVYLCASSLDRANEKLFFGSGTQLSVL.

This sequence joins TRBV27 and TRBJ1-2; weak D call: TRBD1 (6 bases). CDR1 MNHEY and CDR2 SMNVEV come from the germline V gene (reference sequence). This CDR3 is 13 amino acids long. Between the trimmed V and J ends, which lost 6 bases and 2 bases, there was a span of 10 bases. The CDR3 sequence is CASSVTGNYGYTF. The CDR3 coding sequence is TGTGCCAGCAGCGTAACAGGGAACTATGGCTACACCTTC.

The rearrangement links TRBV5-6 to TRBJ2-2, with D possibly being TRBD2 (5 bases). Trimming pared 4 bases from V and 6 bases from J, leaving 16 bases between. The CDR3 sequence is 15 residues long. In germline, CDR1 is SGHDT, CDR2 YYEEEE. In nucleotides, the CDR3 is TGTGCCAGCAGCCCCCTTGTACTAGAGGCCGGGGAGCTGTTTTTT. Amino acids: CASSPLVLEAGELFF.

The chain employs TRBV19 and TRBJ1-1, with D possibly TRBD1 on 6 matching bases. V was clipped by 7 bases and J by 7 bases, with 28 bases between them. The CDR3 has 17 residues. Germline CDR1 and CDR2: LNHDA and SQIVND (reference sequence). As DNA, the CDR3 is TGTGCCAGTATTTCCAGGGCCGGTTACGGCGGACAGCTTGAAGCTTTCTTT. Protein sequence: CASISRAGYGGQLEAFF. Filled out from reference TRBV19 and TRBJ1-1, the complete variable domain reads DGGITQSPKYLFRKEGQNVTLSCEQNLNHDAMYWYRQDPGQGLRLIYYSQIVNDFQKGDIAEGYSVSREKKESFPLTVTSAQKNPTAFYLCASISRAGYGGQLEAFFGQGTRLTVV.

The CDR3 sequence is CATLPTGRNTEAFF. The CDR3 region has the DNA TGTGCCACCCTCCCGACAGGGCGGAACACTGAAGCTTTCTTT. V usage is TRBV6-5 and J usage is TRBJ1-1; 7 bases are shared with TRBD1. In germline, CDR1 is MNHEY, CDR2 SVGAGI. Germline trimming cut 10 bases from V and 1 base from J; bases unmatched to any gene: 9. The CDR3 is 14 residues long.

This sequence joins TRBV9 and TRBJ2-1; 8 bases fit TRBD2. Germline CDR1 and CDR2: SGDLS and YYNGEE. The CDR3 totals 16 residues. With V trimmed by 4 bases and J by 9 bases, 15 bases remained unmatched. The CDR3 loop is CASSPGPPLSGSEQFF. The CDR3 DNA reads TGTGCCAGCAGCCCCGGACCACCCTTGAGCGGGAGTGAGCAGTTCTTC.